The rows below give T cell receptor beta chains drawn from one sample of a study of T cell changes during pregnancy in multiple sclerosis. The assay was immunoSEQ multiplex PCR, and TCRdb's table has in-frame clones only and misses some. In the table there are some 70,000 clones, about nine tenths of which are singletons. Sample: peripheral blood, taken after pregnancy. These receptors were taken from a female donor in good health, enrolled as a control in a pregnancy study. Both conserved end residues are part of each CDR3. Each record gives: clone size, V gene, J gene, CDR3 protein. Not every row has a clone size; where given, it reads once, few, many or a size class.

.	TRBV10-3	TRBJ1-6	CAIRGTENSPLHF
.	TRBV7-2	TRBJ1-6	CASSPEQGGLSPLHF
once	TRBV5-4	TRBJ2-3	CASRTSDRGVTDTQYF
.	TRBV28	TRBJ2-6	CASSRFSGANVLTF
.	TRBV7-9	TRBJ1-3	CASSLFRGQEGNTIYF
.	TRBV9	TRBJ2-7	CASSVARRLADYEQYF
few	TRBV28	TRBJ1-6	CALRQTYNSPLHF
.	TRBV10-1	TRBJ2-7	CASSESSRAHEQYF
.	TRBV4-1	TRBJ2-1	CASSQRDRERNEQFF
.	TRBV23-1	TRBJ1-1	CASRSNRLVGTEAFF
.	TRBV4-3	TRBJ2-3	CASSQDGYYTATDTQYF
.	TRBV5-1	TRBJ2-1	CASSETSAVYNEQFF
.	TRBV7-8	TRBJ2-5	CASSYGQKETQYF
.	TRBV5-1	TRBJ2-5	CASSLTVRETQYF
once	TRBV29-1	TRBJ2-2	CSVGIGTGWSGELFF
.	TRBV7-9	TRBJ2-1	CASREGRGGLYNEQFF
.	TRBV19	TRBJ1-1	CASSITRRGTEAFF
.	TRBV6-1	TRBJ2-5	CASSEAGSATQETQYF
.	TRBV28	TRBJ1-1	CASGVDTEAFF
.	TRBV2	TRBJ2-1	CASTYYEQFF
.	TRBV28	TRBJ2-3	CASSSQRDTSTDTQYF
.	TRBV5-4	TRBJ2-5	CASSPTSGGQETQYF
.	TRBV9	TRBJ2-5	CASSARDFQETQYF
many	TRBV6-1	TRBJ2-1	CASSEGTGGYNEQFF
few	TRBV7-9	TRBJ1-2	CASSLTGLNHGYTF
.	TRBV27	TRBJ2-5	CASSERAGGPLGQETQYF
.	TRBV28	TRBJ1-2	CASSLSGTGGLPNYGYTF
.	TRBV28	TRBJ2-3	CASSTADTQYF
.	TRBV27	TRBJ2-3	CASSRLAASTDTQYF
.	TRBV7-2	TRBJ2-5	CASTRGLQETQYF
once	TRBV10-1	TRBJ2-5	CASSDPYGTQYF
.	TRBV6-5	TRBJ1-5	CASRPAGISNQPQHF
.	TRBV28	TRBJ1-2	CASSSTGTSYGYTF
.	TRBV11-2	TRBJ1-1	CASSLGPGGRTEAFF
.	TRBV19	TRBJ2-1	CASSIIHSSSYNEQFF
.	TRBV10-1	TRBJ1-3	CASSEPAGNTIYF
.	TRBV7-9	TRBJ2-7	CASTSGTSGGYEQYF
.	TRBV20-1	TRBJ1-1	CSASLVQGAFF
once	TRBV7-8	TRBJ2-1	CASSLGLASGLNNEQFF
.	TRBV19	TRBJ2-7	CASSIDVRGYEQYF
.	TRBV5-6	TRBJ2-3	CASSSLLAGANTDTQYF
.	TRBV4-3	TRBJ1-2	CASSHYRDREGYTF